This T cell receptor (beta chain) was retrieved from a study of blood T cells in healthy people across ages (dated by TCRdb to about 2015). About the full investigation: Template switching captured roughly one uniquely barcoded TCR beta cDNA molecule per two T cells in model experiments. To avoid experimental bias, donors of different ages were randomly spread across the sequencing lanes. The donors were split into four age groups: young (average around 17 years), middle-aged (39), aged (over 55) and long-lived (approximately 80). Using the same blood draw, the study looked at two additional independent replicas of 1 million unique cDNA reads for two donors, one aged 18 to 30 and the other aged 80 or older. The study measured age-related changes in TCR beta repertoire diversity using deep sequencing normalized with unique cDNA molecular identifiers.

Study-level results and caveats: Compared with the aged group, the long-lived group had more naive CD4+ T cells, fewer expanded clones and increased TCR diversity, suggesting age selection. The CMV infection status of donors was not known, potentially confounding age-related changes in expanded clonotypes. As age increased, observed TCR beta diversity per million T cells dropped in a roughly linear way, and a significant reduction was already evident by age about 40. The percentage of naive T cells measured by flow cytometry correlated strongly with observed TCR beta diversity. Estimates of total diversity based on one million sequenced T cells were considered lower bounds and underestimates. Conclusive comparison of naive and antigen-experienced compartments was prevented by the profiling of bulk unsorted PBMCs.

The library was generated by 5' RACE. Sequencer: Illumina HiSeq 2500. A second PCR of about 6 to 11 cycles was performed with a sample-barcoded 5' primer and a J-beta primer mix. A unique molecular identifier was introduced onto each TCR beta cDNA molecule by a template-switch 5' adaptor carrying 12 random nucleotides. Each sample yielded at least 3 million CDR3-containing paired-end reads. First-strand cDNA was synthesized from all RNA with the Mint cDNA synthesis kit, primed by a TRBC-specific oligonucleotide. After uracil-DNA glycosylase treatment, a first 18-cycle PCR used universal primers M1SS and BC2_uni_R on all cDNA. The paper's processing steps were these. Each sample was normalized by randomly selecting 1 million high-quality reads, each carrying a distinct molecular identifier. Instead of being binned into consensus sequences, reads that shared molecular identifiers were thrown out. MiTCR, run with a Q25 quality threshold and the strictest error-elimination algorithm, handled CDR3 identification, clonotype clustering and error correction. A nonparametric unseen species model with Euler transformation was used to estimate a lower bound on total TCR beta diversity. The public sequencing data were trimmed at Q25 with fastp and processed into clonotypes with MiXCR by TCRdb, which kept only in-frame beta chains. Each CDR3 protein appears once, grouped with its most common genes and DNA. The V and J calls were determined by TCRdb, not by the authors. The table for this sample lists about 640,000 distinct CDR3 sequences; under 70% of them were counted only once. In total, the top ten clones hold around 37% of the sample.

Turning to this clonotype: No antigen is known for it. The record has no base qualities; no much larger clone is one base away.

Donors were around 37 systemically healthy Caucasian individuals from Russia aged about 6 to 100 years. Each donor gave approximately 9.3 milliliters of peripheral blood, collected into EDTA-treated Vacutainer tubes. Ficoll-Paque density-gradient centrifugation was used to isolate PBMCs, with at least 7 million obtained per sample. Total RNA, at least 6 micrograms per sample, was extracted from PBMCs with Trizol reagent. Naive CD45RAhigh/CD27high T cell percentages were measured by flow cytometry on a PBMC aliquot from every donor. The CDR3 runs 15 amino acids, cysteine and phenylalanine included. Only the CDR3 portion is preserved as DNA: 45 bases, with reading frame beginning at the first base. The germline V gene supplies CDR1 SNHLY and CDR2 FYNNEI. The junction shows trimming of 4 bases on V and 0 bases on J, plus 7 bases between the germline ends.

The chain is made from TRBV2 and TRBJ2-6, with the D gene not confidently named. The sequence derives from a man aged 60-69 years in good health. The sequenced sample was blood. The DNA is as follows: TGTGCCAGCAGTGCTACAAGCTCTGGGGCCAACGTCCTGACTTTC. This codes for CASSATSSGANVLTF.